The sample holds many counts of the clone carrying this TCR beta chain. The data derive from a study of Graves' ophthalmopathy and Graves' hyperthyroidism. This CDR3 is built from 14 residues. Germline V gene sequence: CDR1 SNHLY, CDR2 FYNNEI. Trimming left V 5 bases short and J 6 bases short, with 14 bases between. Using RNA transcripts, the TCR beta CDR3 regions were amplified. Second-round multiplex PCR followed a first-round RT-PCR using HTBI primers. TCRdb independently ran MiXCR on the multiplex PCR reads; one entry per CDR3 protein. Found here are around 590,000 distinct CDR3 sequences, approximately 37% of them singletons; the top ten hold 3.5% to 5%. Ages of hyperthyroidism patients ran from 18 to 65, and their diagnoses were new, under 2 months' duration. Patients with other autoimmune diseases, uncontrolled infections, pregnancy or lactation were excluded. Clinical symptoms and serum thyroxine were used for diagnosis; TRAb, thyroid ultrasound and orbital computed tomography were also relied on.

The sequenced sample consisted of peripheral blood or thyroid tissue (not recorded which). The chain combines TRBV2 with TRBJ1-5; TRBD1 might be the D (6 bases). The TCR was taken from an adult man with Graves' hyperthyroidism. CDR3 loop: CASSPTGLVQPQHF. CDR3 DNA sequence: TGTGCCAGCAGTCCTACAGGGTTGGTTCAGCCCCAGCATTTT.